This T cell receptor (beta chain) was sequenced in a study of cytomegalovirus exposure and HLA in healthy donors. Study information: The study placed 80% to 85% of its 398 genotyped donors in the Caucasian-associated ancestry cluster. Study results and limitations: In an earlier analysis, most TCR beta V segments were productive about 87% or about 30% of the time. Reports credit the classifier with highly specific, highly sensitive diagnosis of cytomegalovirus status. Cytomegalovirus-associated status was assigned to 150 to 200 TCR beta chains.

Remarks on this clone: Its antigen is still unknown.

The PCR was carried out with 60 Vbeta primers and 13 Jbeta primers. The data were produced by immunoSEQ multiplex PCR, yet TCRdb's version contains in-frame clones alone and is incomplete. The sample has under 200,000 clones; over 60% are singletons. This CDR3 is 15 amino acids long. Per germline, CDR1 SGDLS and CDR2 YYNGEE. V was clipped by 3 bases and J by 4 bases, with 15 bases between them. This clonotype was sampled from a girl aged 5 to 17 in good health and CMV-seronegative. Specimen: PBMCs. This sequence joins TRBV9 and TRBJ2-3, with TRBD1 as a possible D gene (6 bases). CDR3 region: CASSASGTTADTQYF. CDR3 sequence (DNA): TGTGCCAGCAGCGCCTCCGGGACAACCGCAGATACGCAGTATTTT.